This T cell receptor (beta chain) derives from a study of cytomegalovirus exposure and HLA in healthy donors. The PCR ran on 60 Vbeta and 13 Jbeta primers. Method: immunoSEQ multiplex PCR; TCRdb's copy keeps in-frame clones and lacks some. Among about 120,000 clones listed, 79% were seen once. J gave up 2 bases and V 10 bases, and 9 bases lay outside the gene matches. The length of the CDR3 is 15 residues. The germline V gene encodes CDR1 MNHEY and CDR2 SVGAGI. V and J are TRBV6-5 and TRBJ1-5, with TRBD1 matching 9 bases. The sequenced sample was PBMCs. The source of this sequence is a man between 18 and 29 years old in good health and CMV-seronegative. The DNA for the CDR3 is TGTGCCACCGCGACAGGGGGTCACGGCAATCAGCCCCAGCATTTT. Residues: CATATGGHGNQPQHF.